Listed below are T cell receptor beta chains from one sample, sequenced in a study of cytomegalovirus exposure and HLA in healthy donors. Assay used: immunoSEQ multiplex PCR; TCRdb lists only in-frame clones, some missing. The data show approximately 100,000 clones, with approximately 70% seen just once and around 3.9% held by the top ten. What was sequenced was PBMCs. Every receptor here comes from a man aged 25-45 years in good health and CMV-seropositive. The CDR3 runs from the conserved cysteine through the conserved F or W. A D gene is named only where the DNA matches it firmly. Expanded clones are given a class, and other clones once, few, many or no size at all.

TRBV6-1	-	-	TRBJ2-3	CASSEDTSTDTQYF	TGTGCCAGCAGTGAGGACACTAGCACAGATACGCAGTATTTT
TRBV19	-	-	TRBJ1-2	CASSIRVASSGYTF	TGTGCCAGTAGTATTCGAGTAGCATCGAGCGGCTACACCTTC
TRBV7-9	-	TRBD2	TRBJ2-5	CASSLASLAGVTQYF	TGTGCCAGCAGCTTAGCGAGTCTAGCGGGGGTGACCCAGTACTTC
TRBV18	-	TRBD1	TRBJ1-4	CASSTDAGGFGNEKLFF	TGTGCCAGCTCTACCGACGCAGGGGGTTTTGGTAATGAAAAACTGTTTTTT
TRBV25-1	-	TRBD2	TRBJ2-5	CASSRPAGGPETQYF	TGTGCCAGCAGTCGGCCAGCGGGGGGGCCAGAGACCCAGTACTTC
TRBV5-1	-	TRBD1	TRBJ2-7	CASSLTGVYEQYF	TGCGCCAGCAGCTTAACAGGGGTCTACGAGCAGTACTTC
TRBV7-2	-	-	TRBJ1-2	CASSSRPPREVRYGYTF	TGTGCCAGCAGCTCAAGGCCCCCCAGGGAGGTCCGGTATGGCTACACCTTC
TRBV6-1	-	TRBD1	TRBJ1-1	CASSEATGGGRKAFF	TGTGCCAGCAGTGAAGCAACAGGGGGCGGAAGAAAAGCTTTCTTT
TRBV11-3	-	TRBD1	TRBJ2-1	CASSGTAYNEQFF	TGTGCCAGCAGTGGGACAGCGTACAATGAGCAGTTCTTC
TRBV29-1	-	TRBD2	TRBJ2-2	CSVGEVAGGPGTGELFF	TGCAGCGTTGGAGAAGTAGCGGGGGGGCCTGGCACCGGGGAGCTGTTTTTT
TRBV11-2	-	-	TRBJ2-3	CASSSKPGLDTDTQYF	TGTGCCAGCAGCAGTAAACCGGGACTCGATACAGATACGCAGTATTTT
TRBV5-1	-	-	TRBJ2-5	CASSEVGETQYF	TGCGCCAGCAGCGAAGTGGGCGAGACCCAGTACTTC
TRBV5-4	-	TRBD2	TRBJ2-3	CASSFNGGGGTDTQYF	TGTGCCAGCAGCTTTAACGGGGGGGGTGGTACAGATACGCAGTATTTT
TRBV13	-	TRBD2	TRBJ2-7	CASSPSGGALEQYF	TGTGCCAGCAGCCCTAGCGGGGGGGCCCTCGAGCAGTACTTC
TRBV6-1	few	-	TRBJ1-1	CASSERDRDTEAFF	TGTGCCAGCAGTGAGAGGGATAGGGACACTGAAGCTTTCTTT
TRBV4-2	-	TRBD2	TRBJ2-1	CASSQGLAGAAGREQFF	TGTGCCAGCAGCCAGGGACTAGCGGGGGCGGCGGGGCGGGAGCAGTTCTTC
TRBV5-1	few	-	TRBJ1-4	CASSFSQGSTNEKLFF	TGCGCCAGCAGCTTTTCCCAGGGGAGCACTAATGAAAAACTGTTTTTT
TRBV4-1	-	TRBD1	TRBJ1-4	CASSQTQGVGEKLFF	TGCGCCAGCAGCCAAACACAGGGGGTTGGTGAAAAACTGTTTTTT
TRBV6-5	-	-	TRBJ1-6	CASGTGLRGNSPLHF	TGTGCCAGCGGAACCGGGCTTAGGGGAAATTCACCCCTCCACTTT
TRBV6-4	-	-	TRBJ1-3	CASRKESSGNTIYF	TGTGCCAGCAGGAAGGAGAGCTCTGGAAACACCATATATTTT
TRBV5-5	-	-	TRBJ2-1	CASSPGLALSYNEQFF	TGTGCCAGCAGCCCCGGACTGGCCCTCTCCTACAATGAGCAGTTCTTC
TRBV30	-	-	TRBJ2-2	CAWSVIRTGLYTGELFF	TGTGCCTGGAGTGTAATACGGACGGGGTTGTACACCGGGGAGCTGTTTTTT
TRBV4-2	-	TRBD2	TRBJ2-3	CASSQEPAGEDTQYF	TGTGCCAGCAGCCAAGAACCCGCGGGGGAAGATACGCAGTATTTT